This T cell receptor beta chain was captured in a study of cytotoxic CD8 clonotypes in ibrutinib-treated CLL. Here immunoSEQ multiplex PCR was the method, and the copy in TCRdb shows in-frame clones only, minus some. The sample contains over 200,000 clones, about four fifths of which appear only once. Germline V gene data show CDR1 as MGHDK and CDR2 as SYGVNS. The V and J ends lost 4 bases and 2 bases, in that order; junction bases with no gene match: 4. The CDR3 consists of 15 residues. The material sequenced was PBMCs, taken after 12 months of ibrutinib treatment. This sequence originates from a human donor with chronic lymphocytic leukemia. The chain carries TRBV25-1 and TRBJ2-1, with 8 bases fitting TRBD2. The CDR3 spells CASSGGLAPYNEQFF. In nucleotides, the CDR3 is TGTGCCAGCAGTGGCGGACTAGCCCCCTACAATGAGCAGTTCTTC.